This T cell receptor (beta chain) came from a study of blood T cells in healthy people across ages. The CDR3 is made up of 15 amino acids. Germline CDR1 reads SGHRS; CDR2 reads YFSETQ. Using a J-beta primer mix together with a sample-barcoded 5' primer, a second PCR was run for roughly 6 to 12 cycles. TCRdb called the 5' RACE reads again in MiXCR, with one record for every CDR3 protein. The sample consists of about 1,800,000 distinct CDR3 sequences, 28% of them appearing once. Worth noting for this clonotype: A read error may produce the germline difference seen at one junction end.

This receptor was obtained from a woman in her twenties or thirties in good health. The specimen was blood. The chain employs TRBV5-1 and TRBJ2-3; the match to TRBD2 covers 7 bases. In nucleotides, the CDR3 is TGCGCCAACAGCCCCCGTGGAGCGGGAACAGATACGCAGTATTTT. This codes for CANSPRGAGTDTQYF.